This T cell receptor beta chain was documented in a study of a mutant IDH1 vaccine in newly diagnosed glioma. Study at large: Of treated patients, roughly 62% were men and approximately 40% women, averaging 40.4 years. Earlier care involved radiotherapy, temozolomide, or both, and the majority received both.

Some clones are missing from TCRdb's copy, which holds only in-frame ones; the method was immunoSEQ multiplex PCR. Among tens of thousands of clones listed, 87% were seen once. On this clone itself: No antigen is known for it.

Time point given: week 23, last vaccination. It was 300 ug of mutant IDH1 20-mer peptide that made up each vaccine dose, given with topical imiquimod. The sequence came from a man aged 40-50 years with glioma. The sequencing here drew on PBMCs, taken from a glioma patient whose treatment included an IDH1 peptide vaccine.

CDR3 DNA: TGCAGCGCCAAGACCCCGTTAGGACAGGGATACGAGCAGTACTTC. It specifies CSAKTPLGQGYEQYF. The chain recombines TRBV29-1 with TRBJ2-5; 8 nucleotides align to TRBD1. The end of the DNA aligns better with TRBJ2-7, so the J call may be wrong. The V gene's germline CDR1 is SQVTM and CDR2 ANQGSEA. This CDR3 comprises 15 residues.